This TCR beta chain was recorded in a study of blood T cell repertoires in COVID-19. On the study more broadly: Acute-phase and convalescent COVID-19 samples originated in the United States, Italy and Spain. T cells, B-cell-depleted T cells, or PBMCs provided the cDNA or gDNA that served as material.

After removal of 5 bases from V and 3 bases from J, the junction contained 12 bases not matched to a gene. The CDR3 has 17 residues. Looked up from germline, CDR1 is LNHDA and CDR2 is SQIVND (reference sequence). As processed by the authors: Reference gene primer amplification yielded estimated nucleated cell counts. Assay used: immunoSEQ multiplex PCR; TCRdb lists only in-frame clones, some missing. The D gene and trimming were derived from the DNA, and the V and J assignments and clone size from that table. The data hold around 58,000 clones, with around 90% observed a single time. In this sample, this clone turned up a few times.

This clonotype was sampled from a human donor in a cohort sampled during active COVID-19. The sequenced material came from peripheral blood. V gene TRBV19 combines with J gene TRBJ2-2; TRBD2 matches at 7 bases. In DNA, the CDR3 is TGTGCCAGTAGTGCCCGGGTTCTAGCGGATGACACCGGGGAGCTGTTTTTT. It codes for CASSARVLADDTGELFF.